This record covers a single T cell receptor (beta chain). This clone has a single count. Its target antigen remains unknown. No base qualities exist here, and no much larger clone lies one base off it. Using the deep immunoSEQ assay, TCR CDR3 regions were amplified from genomic DNA by multiplex PCR. Genomic DNA extracted from each cell subset was distributed evenly over all wells of several immunoSEQ 96-well plates, and each plate served as one replicate. For sorted subsets, approximately 210 ng genomic DNA, equal to tens of thousands of T cell genomes, was loaded into each replicate PCR. Purified libraries were measured with a Qubit 3.0 fluorometer, size-checked on a Bioanalyzer 2100, and measured again with the KAPA Library Quantification kit. Every immunoSEQ 96-well plate was sequenced on a separate single-read 150-cycle Illumina NextSeq 550 flow cell. Per the authors' processing: The immunoSEQ output contained only junctional sequences without quality scores, so filtering could not match that applied to full-length reads. To assign V/J genes and CDR3, sequences were annotated using PyIR, a Python wrapper for IgBLAST v1.9, with IMGT germline references. Reads were removed for weak V/J assignments (E-value above 1e-6), missing CDR3, stop codons, out-of-frame junctions, or ambiguous translated residues. V3J clonotypes were defined by identical inferred V gene, J gene, and CDR3 amino acid sequence. Percentage overlap between repertoires was computed as shared unique clonotypes divided by the size of the smaller repertoire. Repertoire richness was assessed with RTK rarefaction, the Chao1 estimator, and Recon v2.1 estimates of unobserved clonotypes. Generation probabilities for all TCRbeta clonotypes obtained by the gDNA method from a handful of donors were computed using OLGA. TCRdb mirrors the immuneACCESS table, restricted to in-frame sequences. Some clones are absent from its copies; in checked studies, under half trace to an unresolved V gene, and the reason for the others is unknown. V, J and clone size were drawn from that table, and D and trimming were deduced from the DNA. This sample holds about 2.1 million clones; about 93% were observed only once. The leading ten clones occupy approximately 1.7% of the sample.

This record belongs to a study of shared clonotypes between healthy human individuals (dated by TCRdb to about 2020). In the study overall: The cohort comprised a couple of women and three men aged 18 to 49 years. For each donor, CD4 naive and CD4 memory were each run on three plates, CD8 naive on two plates, and CD8 memory on one plate. The study deeply sequenced blood TCR repertoires of several healthy adults to estimate repertoire size and the extent of clonotype sharing between individuals. Libraries were prepared and TCR repertoires were sequenced by different laboratories using diverse techniques, in order to increase sequencing depth and limit assay-specific biases. Per donor, leukapheresis produced somewhere between about 0.9 and 9 billion PBMCs.

Study-level results and caveats: Estimated clonotype richness was generally larger for naive than for memory subsets. Pairwise subsampling indicated that sequencing depth was expected to affect the degree of clonotype sharing among donors. Incomplete sequencing was indicated by rarefaction of sorted-subset datasets, despite the large sequencing depth. Compared with non-shared clonotypes, the clonotypes found in all four sorted-subset donors had higher generation probabilities. Sampling was restricted to blood, and TCR repertoires in tissue are likely to differ from TCR repertoires in blood. Because the study included a small number of donors, the genetic and exposure-history diversity represented was limited. Around 5% of naive CD4, 3% to 4% of naive CD8, around 2.3% of memory CD4, and approximately 0.39% of memory CD8 clonotypes were shared across a few donors.

CD8 naive samples consisted of CD45RO-negative cells that were positively selected for CCR7, yielding a CD45RA+CCR7+ population without TemRA cells. The donors were healthy, HIV-negative adults with no recently reported acute infections or vaccinations. Only Caucasian adults living in Nashville, Tennessee, USA were represented among the donors. Blood was obtained by leukapheresis, after which PBMCs were separated by Ficoll-Histopaque density gradient centrifugation and cryopreserved in liquid nitrogen vapor phase. Analytical flow cytometry was used to check the purity and quantity of every magnetically sorted T cell population. From each sorted fraction, genomic DNA was isolated and quantified by UV absorbance on a Nanodrop 2000c. The CDR3 spans 15 residues, from the cysteine through the phenylalanine. The DNA shown is the 45-base CDR3, in frame from base 1. V is clipped by 7 bases and J by 3 bases, and the sequence between their germline boundaries is 18 bases long. The germline V gene yields MDHEN for CDR1 and SYDVKM for CDR2.

Source material: naive CD8+ T cells from PBMCs. The sample's cell subset or site label is to be understood as: CD45RA+CCR7+. The chain uses TRBV28 and TRBJ1-1; the D segment cannot be called with confidence. The clonotype was recovered from a man younger than 35 in good health. Some clones in this sample may be carry-over from other donors' samples. Here is the DNA: TGTGCCAGCAACCCAAACCGGGAGTGGTACACTGAAGCTTTCTTT. Its protein is CASNPNREWYTEAFF. The CDR3 plus the reference TRBV28 and TRBJ1-1 genes for the other parts give the full variable domain: DVKVTQSSRYLVKRTGEKVFLECVQDMDHENMFWYRQDPGLGLRLIYFSYDVKMKEKGDIPEGYSVSREKKERFSLILESASTNQTSMYLCASNPNREWYTEAFFGQGTRLTVV.